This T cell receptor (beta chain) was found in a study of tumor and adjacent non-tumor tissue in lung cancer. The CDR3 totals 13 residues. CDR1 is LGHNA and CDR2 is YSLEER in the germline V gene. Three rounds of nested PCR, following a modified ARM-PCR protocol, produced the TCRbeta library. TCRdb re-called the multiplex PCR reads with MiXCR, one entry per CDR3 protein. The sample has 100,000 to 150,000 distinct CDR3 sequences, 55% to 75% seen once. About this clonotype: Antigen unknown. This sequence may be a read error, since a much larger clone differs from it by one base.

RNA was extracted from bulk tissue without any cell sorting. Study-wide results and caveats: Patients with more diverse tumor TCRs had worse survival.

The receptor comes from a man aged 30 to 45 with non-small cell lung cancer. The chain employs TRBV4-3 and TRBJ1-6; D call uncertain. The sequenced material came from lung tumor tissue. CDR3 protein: CASSQENNSSLHF. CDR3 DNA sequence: TGCGCCAGCAGCCAAGAAAATAATTCATCCCTCCACTTT.